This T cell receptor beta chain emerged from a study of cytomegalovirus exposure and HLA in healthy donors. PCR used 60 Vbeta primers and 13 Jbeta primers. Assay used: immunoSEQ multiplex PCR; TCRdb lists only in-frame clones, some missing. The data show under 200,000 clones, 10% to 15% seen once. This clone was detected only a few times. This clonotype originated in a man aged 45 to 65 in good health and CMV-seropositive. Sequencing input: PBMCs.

CDR3 DNA sequence: TGTGCCAGCAGTTGGGGACAGGGGATTGCGGGAAACACCATATATTTT. It translates to CASSWGQGIAGNTIYF. J is TRBJ1-3 and V is TRBV6-5, with 10 bases lining up with TRBD1. The CDR3 spans 16 residues. With 4 bases clipped from V and 4 bases from J, the junction kept 7 bases outside the gene matches. The germline V gene encodes CDR1 MNHEY and CDR2 SVGAGI.